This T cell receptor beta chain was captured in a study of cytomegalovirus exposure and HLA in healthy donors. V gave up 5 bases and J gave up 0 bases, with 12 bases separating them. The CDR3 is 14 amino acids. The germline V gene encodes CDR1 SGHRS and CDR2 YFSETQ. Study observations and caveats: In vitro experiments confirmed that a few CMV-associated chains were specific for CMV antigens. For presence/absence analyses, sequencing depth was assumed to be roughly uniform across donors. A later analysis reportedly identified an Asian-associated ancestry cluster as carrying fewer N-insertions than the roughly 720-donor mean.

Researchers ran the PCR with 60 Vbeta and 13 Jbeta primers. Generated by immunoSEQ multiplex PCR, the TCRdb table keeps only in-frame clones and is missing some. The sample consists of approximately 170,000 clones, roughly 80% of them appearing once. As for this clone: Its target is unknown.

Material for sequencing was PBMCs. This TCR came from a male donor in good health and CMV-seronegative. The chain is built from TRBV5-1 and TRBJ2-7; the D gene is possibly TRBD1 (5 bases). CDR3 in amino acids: CASSYSGISYEQYF. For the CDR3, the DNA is TGCGCCAGCAGTTATTCAGGGATCTCCTACGAGCAGTACTTC.